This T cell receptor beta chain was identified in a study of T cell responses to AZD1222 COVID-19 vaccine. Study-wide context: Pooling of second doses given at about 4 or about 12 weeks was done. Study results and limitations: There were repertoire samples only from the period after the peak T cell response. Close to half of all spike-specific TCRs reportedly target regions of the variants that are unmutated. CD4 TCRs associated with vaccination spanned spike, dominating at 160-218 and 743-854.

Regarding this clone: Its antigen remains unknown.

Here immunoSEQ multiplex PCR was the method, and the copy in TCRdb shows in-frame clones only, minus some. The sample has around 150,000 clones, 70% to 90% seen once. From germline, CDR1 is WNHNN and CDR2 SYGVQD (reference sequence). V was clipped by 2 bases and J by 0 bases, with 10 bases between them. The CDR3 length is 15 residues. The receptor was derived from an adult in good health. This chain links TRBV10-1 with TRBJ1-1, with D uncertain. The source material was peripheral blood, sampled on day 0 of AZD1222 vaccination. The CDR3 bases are TGCGCCAGCAGTGAGGGGCGAGACTTGAACACTGAAGCTTTCTTT. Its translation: CASSEGRDLNTEAFF.